What follows is one TCR beta chain and its context. V lost 1 base, J lost 0 bases, and 11 bases lay in between. Germline V gives CDR1 GTSNPN, CDR2 SVGIG (reference sequence). This CDR3 contains 15 residues. The sample comes from a study of blood T cell repertoires in COVID-19. Across the whole study: The samples span acute and convalescent COVID-19 from the United States, Italy and Spain. Sources were T cells, B-cell-depleted T cells, or PBMCs; the material itself was cDNA or gDNA.

Original analysis: Scientists estimated how many nucleated cells there were by amplifying reference gene primers. The data were produced by immunoSEQ multiplex PCR, yet TCRdb's version contains in-frame clones alone and is incomplete. Clone size and the V and J calls come from that table; the DNA yielded D and trimming. The data show 300,000 to 400,000 clones, around 91% seen once. The rearrangement links TRBV30 to TRBJ2-3; D is possibly TRBD2 (6 bases). This TCR was recovered from a young woman who had recovered from COVID-19. The specimen sequenced was peripheral blood. In DNA form, the CDR3 reads TGTGCCTGGAGTGGGGTAGCGGTGAGCACAGATACGCAGTATTTT. It encodes CAWSGVAVSTDTQYF.